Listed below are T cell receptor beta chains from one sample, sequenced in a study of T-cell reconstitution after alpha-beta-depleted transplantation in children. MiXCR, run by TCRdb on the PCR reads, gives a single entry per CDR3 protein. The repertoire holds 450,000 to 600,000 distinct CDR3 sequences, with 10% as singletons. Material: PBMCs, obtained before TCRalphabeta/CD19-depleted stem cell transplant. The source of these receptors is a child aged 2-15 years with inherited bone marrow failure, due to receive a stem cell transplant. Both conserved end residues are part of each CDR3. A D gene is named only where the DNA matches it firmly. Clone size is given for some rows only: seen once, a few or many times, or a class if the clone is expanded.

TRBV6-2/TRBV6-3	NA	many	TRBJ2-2	CASSYVDTGELFF	TGTGCCAGCAGTTACGTTGACACCGGGGAGCTGTTTTTT
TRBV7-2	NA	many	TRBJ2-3	CASSFVGGLTTDTQYF	TGTGCCAGCAGCTTTGTGGGGGGACTTACAACAGATACGCAGTATTTT
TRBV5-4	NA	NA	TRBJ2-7	CASSLELTGVFYEQYF	TGTGCCAGCAGCTTGGAACTAACGGGAGTCTTCTACGAGCAGTACTTC
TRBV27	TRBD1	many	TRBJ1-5	CASSLRQGSQPQHF	TGTGCCAGCAGTCTCCGACAGGGCAGTCAGCCCCAGCATTTT
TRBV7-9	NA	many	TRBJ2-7	CASSLGGARLAYEQYF	TGTGCCAGCAGCTTAGGGGGGGCCCGCTTGGCGTACGAGCAGTACTTC
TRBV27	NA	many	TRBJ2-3	CASSLGVGPDTQYF	TGTGCCAGCAGTTTGGGGGTGGGCCCAGATACGCAGTATTTT
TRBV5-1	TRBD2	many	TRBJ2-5	CASSLPLAGGVFETQYF	TGCGCCAGCAGCTTGCCCTTAGCGGGAGGGGTTTTCGAGACCCAGTACTTC
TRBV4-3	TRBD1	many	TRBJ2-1	CASSQDEGQGYNEQFF	TGCGCCAGCAGCCAAGATGAGGGACAGGGATACAATGAGCAGTTCTTC
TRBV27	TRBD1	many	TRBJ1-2	CASSPQGESSYGYTF	TGTGCCAGCAGTCCGCAGGGGGAGAGCTCTTATGGCTACACCTTC
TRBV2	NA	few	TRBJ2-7	CASSEQGLAYEQYF	TGTGCCAGCTCAGAGCAGGGGCTGGCCTACGAGCAGTACTTC
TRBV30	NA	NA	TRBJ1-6	CAWSVRDNSPLHF	TGTGCCTGGAGTGTACGGGATAATTCACCCCTCCACTTT
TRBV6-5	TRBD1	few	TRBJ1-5	CASRQTGGLNQPQHF	TGTGCCAGCAGACAGACAGGGGGCCTCAATCAGCCCCAGCATTTT
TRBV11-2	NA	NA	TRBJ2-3	CASSWQGDTQYF	TGTGCCAGCAGCTGGCAGGGGGATACGCAGTATTTT
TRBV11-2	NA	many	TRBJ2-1	CASSLGGTEQFF	TGTGCCAGCAGCTTAGGGGGCACGGAGCAGTTCTTC
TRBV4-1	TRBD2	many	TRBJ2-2	CASSLHFSPGTSRAGELFF	TGCGCCAGCAGCCTTCACTTTAGCCCCGGGACTAGCCGGGCCGGGGAGCTGTTTTTT
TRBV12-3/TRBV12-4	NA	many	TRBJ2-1	CASSTDSYNEQFF	TGTGCCAGCAGCACAGACAGCTACAATGAGCAGTTCTTC
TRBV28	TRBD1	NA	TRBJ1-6	CASSLSQGADSPLHF	TGTGCCAGCAGTTTATCGCAGGGGGCAGATTCACCCCTCCACTTT
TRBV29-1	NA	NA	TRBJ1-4	CSVFTGHLNEKLFF	TGCAGCGTGTTTACGGGACACCTGAATGAAAAACTGTTTTTT
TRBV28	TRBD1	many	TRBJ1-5	CASSLAGQRPQHF	TGTGCCAGCAGTTTAGCGGGACAGCGGCCCCAGCATTTT
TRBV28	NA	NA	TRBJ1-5	CASSLFPGRLRVDSNQPQHF	TGTGCCAGCAGTTTATTCCCGGGGCGCCTCAGGGTCGATAGCAATCAGCCCCAGCATTTT
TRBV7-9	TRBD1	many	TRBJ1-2	CASSLVGGQGAYGYTF	TGTGCCAGCAGCTTAGTAGGTGGACAGGGGGCCTATGGCTACACCTTC
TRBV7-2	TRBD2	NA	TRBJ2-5	CASSSRRGLAPETQYF	TGTGCCAGCAGCTCTCGCCGCGGACTAGCGCCAGAGACCCAGTACTTC
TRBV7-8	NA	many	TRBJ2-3	CASSLHGGVTDTQYF	TGTGCCAGCAGCTTGCATGGGGGAGTGACAGATACGCAGTATTTT